This TCR beta chain derives from a study of cytomegalovirus exposure and HLA in healthy donors. The PCR was carried out with 60 Vbeta primers and 13 Jbeta primers. This table comes from immunoSEQ multiplex PCR, and its TCRdb copy is limited to in-frame clones, with some not included. In the table there are roughly 170,000 clones, 65% to 85% of which are singletons. CDR1 MNHNY and CDR2 SVGAGI come from the germline V gene (reference sequence). The length of the CDR3 is 14 residues. Trimming took 2 bases from V and 8 from J, leaving 15 bases between them. The sequencing sample was made of PBMCs. This chain links TRBV6-6 with TRBJ1-2; D might be TRBD1 (6 bases). This sequence originates from a woman in her forties or fifties in good health and CMV-seropositive. CDR3 DNA sequence: TGTGCCAGCAGTTACGACTCCGGGGGGCGCGGCTACACCTTC. This gives the protein CASSYDSGGRGYTF.